These 22 T cell receptor beta chains were sequenced from one sample in a study of shared clonotypes between healthy human individuals. The data were produced by immunoSEQ multiplex PCR, yet TCRdb's version contains in-frame clones alone and is incomplete. The sample has about half a million clones, around 79% seen once; the top ten hold approximately 13%. The sample taken for sequencing was PBMCs. All receptors derive from a middle-aged woman in good health. Some clones in this sample may be carry-over from other donors' samples.

In DNA, the CDR3 is TGCAGCGTTGAATTTCGATGGAGCTCCTACAATGAGCAGTTCTTC. This encodes CSVEFRWSSYNEQFF. This chain joins TRBV29-1 and TRBJ2-1; D remains unclear. The V end lost 2 bases, the J end lost 0 bases, and 11 bases lay between the germline ends. Germline V gene data show CDR1 as SQVTM and CDR2 as ANQGSEA. This CDR3 is built from 15 residues.

The rearrangement uses TRBV11-2 and TRBJ2-7; D unresolved. The CDR3 is 14 residues long. V shed 1 base and J shed 1 base, with 8 bases lying between them. Germline CDR1 is SGHAT and CDR2 is FQNNGV. The CDR3 nucleotides read TGTGCCAGCAGCTTAGGTTTCGGTTCCTACGAGCAGTACTTC. Encoded protein: CASSLGFGSYEQYF.

This clone occurred a few times. The chain uses TRBV19 and TRBJ1-1; possibly TRBD1 for D (5 bases). The CDR3 has 12 residues. Trimming pared 3 bases from V and 5 bases from J, leaving 7 bases between. Germline V gives CDR1 LNHDA, CDR2 SQIVND (reference sequence). The CDR3 DNA follows: TGTGCCAGTAGTATGTGGGGGACTGAAGCTTTCTTT. It is translated as CASSMWGTEAFF. Drawing the rest from reference TRBV19 and TRBJ1-1, the complete variable domain is DGGITQSPKYLFRKEGQNVTLSCEQNLNHDAMYWYRQDPGQGLRLIYYSQIVNDFQKGDIAEGYSVSREKKESFPLTVTSAQKNPTAFYLCASSMWGTEAFFGQGTRLTVV.

The rearrangement joins TRBV9 to TRBJ2-7, with TRBD2 identical over 15 bases. This CDR3 comprises 15 residues. Unmatched junction bases numbered 6, after V lost 4 bases and J lost 7 bases. From germline, CDR1 is SGDLS and CDR2 YYNGEE. The CDR3 sequence: CASSPGLAGGREQYF. The CDR3 region has the DNA TGTGCCAGCAGCCCAGGACTAGCGGGAGGGCGGGAGCAGTACTTC.

This clone was recorded only once. This chain links TRBV27 with TRBJ2-3, with 13 positions matching TRBD2. J gave up 3 bases and V 6 bases, and 3 bases lay outside the gene matches. This CDR3 has 15 residues. The germline gives CDR1 MNHEY, CDR2 SMNVEV (reference sequence). DNA for the CDR3: TGTGCCAGCAGAGGACTAGCGGGAGCGACAGATACGCAGTATTTT. Translated: CASRGLAGATDTQYF.

The chain carries TRBV2 and TRBJ2-5, with 8 bases identical to TRBD1. The trim removed 3 bases at V and 5 bases at J, leaving 2 bases unmatched. CDR3 length: 13 residues. Germline assignment: CDR1 SNHLY and CDR2 FYNNEI. CDR3 nucleotide sequence: TGTGCCAGCAGTGATACAGGGGGGGAGACCCAGTACTTC. It codes for CASSDTGGETQYF.

Only one count was recorded for this clone. This chain links TRBV7-3 with TRBJ2-3; D is ambiguous. This CDR3 contains 14 residues. Germline V gives CDR1 SGHTA, CDR2 FQGTGA. V was cut by 5 bases and J by 4 bases, with 13 bases left in between. The CDR3 region is CASSLLGSPDTQYF. CDR3 coding DNA: TGTGCCAGCAGCCTCCTTGGGTCCCCAGATACGCAGTATTTT.

The chain has TRBV2 and TRBJ2-1, with 13 bases matching TRBD2. The CDR3 sequence is 15 residues long. Germline CDR1 SNHLY, CDR2 FYNNEI. J lost 15 bases, V lost 6 bases, and 14 bases had no gene match. The CDR3 loop reads CASSPGTSGIPGGFF. As DNA, the CDR3 is TGTGCCAGCAGCCCCGGGACTAGCGGGATCCCCGGGGGGTTCTTC.

V usage is TRBV27 and J usage is TRBJ2-3; D is unclear. The CDR3 consists of 16 residues. V gave up 1 base and J gave up 0 bases, with 11 bases separating them. Germline-derived CDR1 and CDR2 are MNHEY and SMNVEV (reference sequence). In DNA form, the CDR3 reads TGTGCCAGCAGTTTATATGGCTCTCTTAGCACAGATACGCAGTATTTT. Translating gives CASSLYGSLSTDTQYF.

The gene calls are TRBV10-1 and TRBJ2-5, with 10 bases fitting TRBD1. Germline CDR1 is WNHNN and CDR2 is SYGVQD (reference sequence). This CDR3 spans 15 amino acids. The V gene end was trimmed by 2 bases and the J gene end by 3 bases; junction bases not matched to a gene: 3. CDR3 residues: CASSEPGQGKETQYF. In DNA, the CDR3 is TGCGCCAGCAGTGAGCCGGGACAGGGGAAAGAGACCCAGTACTTC.

This chain uses TRBV5-4 with TRBJ1-2, with a tentative D call TRBD1 (6 bases). The germline V gene has CDR1 SGHNT and CDR2 YYREEE (reference sequence). Trimming took off 3 bases at V and 5 bases at J, with 17 bases between the two ends. The CDR3 loop spans 15 amino acids. This chain's CDR3 is CASSSGEQGKYGYTF. CDR3 nucleotide sequence: TGTGCCAGCAGCTCTGGAGAACAGGGTAAATATGGCTACACCTTC.

With regard to this clone: Other DNA sequences in this sample translate to the same CDR3. The chain employs TRBV5-1 and TRBJ2-1, with a weak D call TRBD2 (6 bases). Germline-derived CDR1 and CDR2 are SGHRS and YFSETQ. The CDR3 has 13 amino acids. V lost 0 bases, J lost 10 bases, and 11 bases lay in between. The CDR3 loop is CASSLDPAGEQFF. The CDR3 DNA follows: TGCGCCAGCAGCTTGGACCCAGCGGGCGAGCAGTTCTTC. Complete variable domain (other parts from reference TRBV5-1 and TRBJ2-1): KAGVTQTPRYLIKTRGQQVTLSCSPISGHRSVSWYQQTPGQGLQFLFEYFSETQRNKGNFPGRFSGRQFSNSRSEMNVSTLELGDSALYLCASSLDPAGEQFFGPGTRLTVL.

The chain combines TRBV28 with TRBJ2-3; D unclear. Germline V gene data show CDR1 as MDHEN and CDR2 as SYDVKM. The CDR3 is made up of 13 amino acids. V lost 5 bases and J lost 3, with 9 bases in between. This CDR3 is CASSPYWTDTQYF. The CDR3 DNA sequence: TGTGCCAGCAGTCCTTACTGGACAGATACGCAGTATTTT.

This sequence joins TRBV30 and TRBJ2-3; TRBD2 is a possible D gene (5 bases). The CDR3 is made up of 13 amino acids. V gave up 3 bases and J gave up 0 bases, with 7 bases separating them. Germline V CDR1 and CDR2: GTSNPN, SVGIG (reference sequence). In nucleotides, the CDR3 is TGTGCCTGGAGGTGGGAGAGCACAGATACGCAGTATTTT. Protein: CAWRWESTDTQYF.

The count of this clone is one. The rearrangement uses TRBV28 and TRBJ2-1, with no clear D. The V end was cut by 5 bases, the J end by 9 bases, with 11 bases between. The germline V gene encodes CDR1 MDHEN and CDR2 SYDVKM. This CDR3 is built from 12 residues. The CDR3 is CASSPRFFEQFF. For the CDR3, the DNA is TGTGCCAGCAGTCCACGTTTTTTTGAGCAGTTCTTC.

The chain is built from TRBV7-6 and TRBJ2-1; possibly TRBD1 for D (6 bases). V was trimmed by 1 base and J by 4 bases, leaving 17 bases between them. The germline gives CDR1 SGHVS, CDR2 FNYEAQ. The CDR3 spans 17 residues. The CDR3 here is CASSLVGGGADYNEQFF. The CDR3 nucleotides read TGTGCCAGCAGCTTAGTAGGGGGTGGTGCCGATTACAATGAGCAGTTCTTC.

Remarks on this clone: Other DNA sequences in the same sample also yield this CDR3. This chain links TRBV28 with TRBJ2-7; tentative D call: TRBD1 (5 bases). The germline V gene encodes CDR1 MDHEN and CDR2 SYDVKM. The length of the CDR3 is 12 residues. Trimming shortened V by 6 bases and J by 4 bases, and 10 bases separated the two germline ends. The CDR3 nucleotides read TGTGCCAGCAGGCCCCCAGGGTACGAGCAGTACTTC. Its translation: CASRPPGYEQYF.

The chain employs TRBV4-1 and TRBJ1-4; D remains unclear. The CDR3 covers 13 residues. Trimming removed 1 base at V and 11 bases at J, with 11 bases between. The germline V gene encodes CDR1 MGHRA and CDR2 YSYEKL. In nucleotides, the CDR3 is TGCGCCAGCAGCCAAGTACCCGCGGGCAAACTGTTTTTT. Protein product: CASSQVPAGKLFF.

Written as DNA, the CDR3 is TGTGCCAGCAGCAAAACCTCGGGACTAGTAACTGAGCAGTTCTTC. Protein product: CASSKTSGLVTEQFF. The chain has TRBV7-3 and TRBJ2-1; 8 bases line up with TRBD2. CDR1 and CDR2 from the germline V gene are SGHTA and FQGTGA. Germline trimming cut 5 bases from V and 9 bases from J; bases unmatched to any gene: 12. This CDR3 has 15 amino acids.

This clone was picked up a small number of times. The rearrangement uses TRBV15 and TRBJ2-1; TRBD1 matches 10 bases. This CDR3 is 15 amino acids long. Per germline, CDR1 LNHNV and CDR2 YYDKDF (reference sequence). The trim removed 9 bases at V and 2 bases at J, leaving 7 bases unmatched. The CDR3 nucleotides read TGTGCCACTTCGACAGGGGGCGATGCCTACAATGAGCAGTTCTTC. Amino acids: CATSTGGDAYNEQFF. Supplemented by reference TRBV15 and TRBJ2-1, the full variable domain reads DAMVIQNPRYQVTQFGKPVTLSCSQTLNHNVMYWYQQKSSQAPKLLFHYYDKDFNNEADTPDNFQSRRPNTSFCFLDIRSPGLGDTAMYLCATSTGGDAYNEQFFGPGTRLTVL.

V and J are TRBV2 and TRBJ2-1; 11 positions agree with TRBD2. CDR3 length equals 14 residues. After removal of 8 bases from V and 6 bases from J, the junction contained 6 bases not matched to a gene. Looked up from germline, CDR1 is SNHLY and CDR2 is FYNNEI. CDR3 sequence reads: CASGGLAGLNEQFF. The DNA of the CDR3 is TGTGCCAGCGGAGGACTAGCGGGTCTCAATGAGCAGTTCTTC.

CDR3 in amino acids: CASSLSRGYEQYF. Written as DNA, the CDR3 is TGTGCCAGCAGCTTATCTCGCGGCTACGAGCAGTACTTC. The J gene is TRBJ2-7, the V gene TRBV11-1; D remains unclear. The germline V gene has CDR1 SGHAT and CDR2 FQDESV (reference sequence). The CDR3 has 13 residues. V dropped 2 bases and J dropped 3 bases, with 8 bases sitting between them.